This is a list of T cell receptor beta chains from one sample in a study of vaccination and CD4 T cells after COVID-19. The antigens these receptors bind are not known. TCRdb fed the PCR reads into MiXCR, producing one record per CDR3 protein. The sample shows about 14,000 distinct CDR3 sequences, around 60% of them seen only once. Sequencing was done on a sample of CD4+ T cells from blood, cultured in vitro. These receptors all come from a human donor who had recovered from COVID-19. The CDR3 runs from the conserved cysteine through the conserved F or W. The D gene is left open where the match is weak. Clone size is shown for a subset of rows, as once, few, many or a class of expanded clone.

abundance: .
v_gene: TRBV5-1
j_gene: TRBJ2-1
d_gene: TRBD2
CDR3nt: TGCGCCAGCAGGGATGATCGGACTAGCCTGTACAATGAGCAGTTCTTC
CDR3aa: CASRDDRTSLYNEQFF

abundance: .
v_gene: TRBV11-3
j_gene: TRBJ1-1
d_gene: TRBD1
CDR3nt: TGTGCCAGCAGCTCCTACAGGGGGACGAACACTGAAGCTTTCTTT
CDR3aa: CASSSYRGTNTEAFF

abundance: once
v_gene: TRBV6-2/TRBV6-3
j_gene: TRBJ2-5
d_gene: .
CDR3nt: TGTGCCAGCAGACAACCAGCCCAAGAGACCCAGTACTTC
CDR3aa: CASRQPAQETQYF

abundance: .
v_gene: TRBV5-1
j_gene: TRBJ1-5
d_gene: .
CDR3nt: TGCGCCAGCAGCCCCGGAACCAATCAGCCCCAGCATTTT
CDR3aa: CASSPGTNQPQHF

abundance: .
v_gene: TRBV12-3/TRBV12-4
j_gene: TRBJ1-2
d_gene: .
CDR3nt: TGTGCCAGCAGTTTGAACAGTGGCTACACCTTC
CDR3aa: CASSLNSGYTF

abundance: .
v_gene: TRBV6-2/TRBV6-3
j_gene: TRBJ2-2
d_gene: TRBD2
CDR3nt: TGTGCCAGCAGTTACACAACTAGCGGGAGAAGATATGGTGCCGGGGAGCTGTTTTTT
CDR3aa: CASSYTTSGRRYGAGELFF

abundance: .
v_gene: TRBV7-2
j_gene: TRBJ2-3
d_gene: .
CDR3nt: TGTGCCAGCAGCTCACGACAGTATACGCAGTATTTT
CDR3aa: CASSSRQYTQYF

abundance: once
v_gene: TRBV5-4
j_gene: TRBJ2-5
d_gene: TRBD2
CDR3nt: TGTGCCAGCAGCCGGGGACTACAAGAGACCCAGTACTTC
CDR3aa: CASSRGLQETQYF

abundance: .
v_gene: TRBV7-9
j_gene: TRBJ2-7
d_gene: TRBD2
CDR3nt: TGTGCCAGCAGCCCCCGACTAGCGGGACGCTACGAGCAGTACTTC
CDR3aa: CASSPRLAGRYEQYF

abundance: .
v_gene: TRBV11-3
j_gene: TRBJ2-3
d_gene: .
CDR3nt: TGTGCCAGCAGCTCCTCCTCGGGAGTGCCCGGCACAGATACGCAGTATTTT
CDR3aa: CASSSSSGVPGTDTQYF

abundance: .
v_gene: TRBV12-3/TRBV12-4
j_gene: TRBJ1-5
d_gene: TRBD1
CDR3nt: TGTGCCAGCAGTGCAGGGACAGGGATGATGAATCAGCCCCAGCATTTT
CDR3aa: CASSAGTGMMNQPQHF

abundance: .
v_gene: TRBV28
j_gene: TRBJ1-1
d_gene: .
CDR3nt: TGTGCCAGCAGTTTATCGGGGGCCGTTTTGAACACTGAAGCTTTTTTT
CDR3aa: CASSLSGAVLNTEAFF

abundance: .
v_gene: TRBV18
j_gene: TRBJ2-7
d_gene: .
CDR3nt: TGTGCCAGCTCACCTTACCGGGACACAACCTACGAGCAGTACTTC
CDR3aa: CASSPYRDTTYEQYF

abundance: .
v_gene: TRBV20-1
j_gene: TRBJ1-1
d_gene: .
CDR3nt: TGCAGTGCCCGGACAGAGGGGATCACTGAAGCTTTCTTT
CDR3aa: CSARTEGITEAFF

abundance: few
v_gene: TRBV7-9
j_gene: TRBJ2-3
d_gene: .
CDR3nt: TGTGCCAGCAGCTCCAGGGGGGGCGCCGAGACAGATACGCAGTATTTT
CDR3aa: CASSSRGGAETDTQYF

abundance: .
v_gene: TRBV2
j_gene: TRBJ2-7
d_gene: TRBD1
CDR3nt: TGTGCCAGCCGGACAGGGAGCTCCTACGAGCAGTACTTC
CDR3aa: CASRTGSSYEQYF

abundance: .
v_gene: TRBV29-1
j_gene: TRBJ1-5
d_gene: .
CDR3nt: TGCAGCGTGGGGGATTCCGAGCAGCCCCAGCATTTT
CDR3aa: CSVGDSEQPQHF

abundance: .
v_gene: TRBV14
j_gene: TRBJ1-6
d_gene: .
CDR3nt: TGTGCCAGCAGCCTGGACGCGCCGGAGACTTCACCCCTCCACTTT
CDR3aa: CASSLDAPETSPLHF

abundance: .
v_gene: TRBV6-2/TRBV6-3
j_gene: TRBJ2-7
d_gene: TRBD1
CDR3nt: TGTGCCAGCAGTTTTCCGCGACAGGGAAGATACGAGCAGTACTTC
CDR3aa: CASSFPRQGRYEQYF

abundance: .
v_gene: TRBV10-3
j_gene: TRBJ1-6
d_gene: .
CDR3nt: TGTGCCATCAGCCGAAACCCGGACGATTCACCCCTCCACTTT
CDR3aa: CAISRNPDDSPLHF

abundance: .
v_gene: TRBV27
j_gene: TRBJ1-1
d_gene: TRBD1
CDR3nt: TGTGCCAGCAGTTTTGATTACAGGGGGAGTGACACTGAAGCTTTCTTT
CDR3aa: CASSFDYRGSDTEAFF

abundance: .
v_gene: TRBV6-2/TRBV6-3
j_gene: TRBJ2-5
d_gene: .
CDR3nt: TGTGCCAGCAGTCGCGCGACCTCGGGACTCCAAGAGACCCAGTACTTC
CDR3aa: CASSRATSGLQETQYF

abundance: .
v_gene: TRBV27
j_gene: TRBJ1-1
d_gene: TRBD1
CDR3nt: TGTGCCAGCAGCTATACCCCTCCGGGACAGGGGCTATTTACTGAAGCTTTCTTT
CDR3aa: CASSYTPPGQGLFTEAFF

abundance: few
v_gene: TRBV2
j_gene: TRBJ1-5
d_gene: .
CDR3nt: TGTGCCAGCAGGGGGCTCGGCAATCAGCCCCAGCATTTT
CDR3aa: CASRGLGNQPQHF

abundance: .
v_gene: TRBV6-1
j_gene: TRBJ1-2
d_gene: .
CDR3nt: TGTGCCAGCAGTGAAGCGCAGGGTTTGGGTCAGGCCTATGGCTACACCTTC
CDR3aa: CASSEAQGLGQAYGYTF

abundance: .
v_gene: TRBV6-5
j_gene: TRBJ1-1
d_gene: .
CDR3nt: TGTGCCAGCAGTTACACCCACGGGGCGGAAGCTTTCTTT
CDR3aa: CASSYTHGAEAFF

abundance: .
v_gene: TRBV6-1
j_gene: TRBJ1-5
d_gene: TRBD1
CDR3nt: TGTGCCAGCAGTCGGACAGGGGGCGGTTTACAGCCCCAGCATTTT
CDR3aa: CASSRTGGGLQPQHF

abundance: .
v_gene: TRBV20-1
j_gene: TRBJ1-1
d_gene: .
CDR3nt: TGCAGTGCATCCGGGGGTGGAATGAACACTGAAGCTTTCTTT
CDR3aa: CSASGGGMNTEAFF

abundance: .
v_gene: TRBV5-6
j_gene: TRBJ2-1
d_gene: TRBD2
CDR3nt: TGTGCCAGCACATTAGCGGGAGTGGGTGAGCAGTTCTTC
CDR3aa: CASTLAGVGEQFF

abundance: once
v_gene: TRBV7-9
j_gene: TRBJ2-7
d_gene: .
CDR3nt: TGTGCCAGCAGCTTAGGGGTGTACGAGCAGTACTTC
CDR3aa: CASSLGVYEQYF

abundance: .
v_gene: TRBV6-1
j_gene: TRBJ1-1
d_gene: .
CDR3nt: TGTGCCAGCAGTCTCGTGGGGAACACTGAAGCTTTCTTT
CDR3aa: CASSLVGNTEAFF

abundance: few
v_gene: TRBV20-1
j_gene: TRBJ1-5
d_gene: .
CDR3nt: TGCAGCGCTCGTGAGGGAACAGGCCAGCCCCAGCATTTT
CDR3aa: CSAREGTGQPQHF

abundance: .
v_gene: TRBV30
j_gene: TRBJ2-1
d_gene: .
CDR3nt: TGTGCCTGGAGTAGGACAGCTTCTATCTATTATTACAATGAGCAGTTCTTC
CDR3aa: CAWSRTASIYYYNEQFF

abundance: few
v_gene: TRBV10-3
j_gene: TRBJ1-2
d_gene: TRBD1
CDR3nt: TGTGCCATCAGCCAGGACAGGGAACTGTCGAACTATGGCTACACCTTC
CDR3aa: CAISQDRELSNYGYTF

abundance: .
v_gene: TRBV7-9
j_gene: TRBJ1-1
d_gene: TRBD1
CDR3nt: TGTGCCAGCAGCTTCGGGACAGGGGTGAACACTGAAGCTTTCTTT
CDR3aa: CASSFGTGVNTEAFF